The present TCR beta chain was sequenced within a study of post-analysis software for immune sequencing data (dated by TCRdb to about 2015). With respect to the entire study: The recorded disease courses included relapsing-remitting, secondary progressive and progressive-relapsing multiple sclerosis, and some patients had no subtype annotation. The multiple sclerosis patient repertoires were compared with approximately 11 previously published healthy control repertoires from donors aged about 6 to 28 years. A subset of samples was prepared in parallel using single-end sample barcoding, then pooled and co-amplified after Illumina adapter ligation. The full study reports these points: Direct clustering with F measure showed strong co-clustering of samples prepared in the same batch, prompting a batch-effect correction. Multiple sclerosis patients had significantly lower normalized Chao1 diversity than controls, a result that suggests substantial peripheral T-cell clonal expansion. Roughly 5 TRBV segments, including TRBV5-6, TRBV5-1 and TRBV20-1, were significantly more frequent in patients than controls. The multiple sclerosis patient group was slightly younger than the control group.

From the cysteine up to the phenylalanine, the CDR3 has a length of 14 residues. The read is trimmed to its CDR3 DNA, 42 bases read in frame from base 1. Trimming takes 1 base from V and 7 bases from J, and the germline ends sit 10 bases apart. Regarding this clonotype: No antigen is known for it. Base qualities are missing; no much larger clone stands one base away.

To demonstrate the VDJtools post-analysis software, the study profiled TCR beta repertoires from the peripheral blood of about 13 young patients with multiple sclerosis. The patients with multiple sclerosis were children and adolescents between about 6 and 17 years of age. Preparation of the library involved PCR. TCRdb records Illumina HiSeq 2500 as the sequencer. To reduce PCR and sequencing biases, unique molecular identifiers were built into the TCR beta cDNA libraries. About 500,000 cDNA molecules were obtained for every 1 to 10 million input T cells, so each molecule roughly corresponded to one T cell. The patient libraries were prepared and sequenced with the same protocol used for the earlier healthy control dataset. Within a given batch, samples were prepared together, multiplexed and sequenced on the same HiSeq lane. The study's own analysis went as follows. MIGEC handled the raw barcoded reads, throwing out single-read molecular identifier groups before consensus assembly and CDR3 extraction. VDJtools was used for post-analysis of the clonotype tables, and diversity was normalized by down-sampling every dataset to the size of the smallest sample. To correct batch-related cross-sample contamination, repertoire overlap clustering matched CDR3 amino acid sequences but not nucleotide sequences. TCRdb trimmed public reads at Q25 via fastp, called clones via MiXCR and kept in-frame beta chains. Rows with a matching CDR3 protein are joined into one entry that keeps the most common DNA and genes. TCRdb, rather than the study authors, made the V and J calls. The sample yields roughly 650,000 distinct CDR3 sequences; more than 50% were counted once. The ten largest clones capture over 9% of the sample.

The sequenced sample was blood. This clonotype was obtained from a girl aged 2 to 9 with multiple sclerosis. The chain uses TRBV12-3 or TRBV12-4 and TRBJ1-4; no D gene call is confident. The nucleotides are TGTGCCAGCAGTTTAGTGCCGGGAAGTGAAAAACTGTTTTTT. The encoded protein is CASSLVPGSEKLFF.